These T cell receptor beta chains were read from a single sample in a study of OX40 agonist ivuxolimab in advanced cancers. TCRdb's table, derived via immunoSEQ multiplex PCR, lists solely in-frame clones and lacks some. The data show tens of thousands of clones, around 92% seen once. The sample here was CD4+ or CD8+ T cells sorted from blood, taken in a trial of the OX40 agonist ivuxolimab. These receptors came from an adult with an advanced solid tumor such as melanoma, head and neck, liver or kidney cancer. The CDR3 runs from the conserved cysteine through the conserved F or W. Fields, in order: D gene, J gene, V gene, clone size, CDR3 protein, CDR3 DNA. D genes are given only for firm matches. Only part of the rows carry a size: once, few, many, or a class if the clone is expanded.

d_call: .
j_call: TRBJ2-7
v_call: TRBV30
clone_size: .
cdr3_aa: CAWSTGQGEVEQYF
cdr3_nt: TGTGCCTGGAGTACGGGGCAGGGGGAGGTCGAGCAGTACTTC

d_call: .
j_call: TRBJ1-1
v_call: TRBV6-5
clone_size: .
cdr3_aa: CASVQGPEAFF
cdr3_nt: TGTGCCAGCGTACAGGGCCCTGAAGCTTTCTTT

d_call: .
j_call: TRBJ2-5
v_call: TRBV7-9
clone_size: .
cdr3_aa: CASSPTGARETQYF
cdr3_nt: TGTGCCAGCAGCCCAACAGGAGCACGAGAGACCCAGTACTTC

d_call: .
j_call: TRBJ2-2
v_call: TRBV4-3
clone_size: .
cdr3_aa: CASSQEWGVTNTGELFF
cdr3_nt: TGCGCCAGCAGCCAAGAATGGGGGGTAACGAACACCGGGGAGCTGTTTTTT

d_call: .
j_call: TRBJ2-1
v_call: TRBV4-2
clone_size: .
cdr3_aa: CASSQDHFSVAVYNEQFF
cdr3_nt: TGTGCCAGCAGCCAAGATCACTTCTCGGTAGCGGTTTACAATGAGCAGTTCTTC

d_call: .
j_call: TRBJ2-1
v_call: TRBV28
clone_size: .
cdr3_aa: CASRRRGPLNNEQFF
cdr3_nt: TGTGCCAGTAGGCGACGGGGGCCCCTTAACAATGAGCAGTTCTTC

d_call: .
j_call: TRBJ2-2
v_call: TRBV28
clone_size: once
cdr3_aa: CASSSDTGELFF
cdr3_nt: TGTGCCAGCAGTTCAGACACCGGGGAGCTGTTTTTT

d_call: .
j_call: TRBJ1-2
v_call: TRBV7-9
clone_size: .
cdr3_aa: CASSLGAPYGYTF
cdr3_nt: TGTGCCAGCAGCCTAGGAGCCCCCTATGGCTACACCTTC

d_call: TRBD2
j_call: TRBJ2-7
v_call: TRBV27
clone_size: .
cdr3_aa: CASSLLGWLAGEQYF
cdr3_nt: TGTGCCAGCAGTTTATTGGGCTGGCTAGCGGGGGAGCAGTACTTC

d_call: .
j_call: TRBJ2-7
v_call: TRBV7-8
clone_size: .
cdr3_aa: CASSLGDYEQYF
cdr3_nt: TGTGCCAGCAGCTTAGGGGACTACGAGCAGTACTTC

d_call: .
j_call: TRBJ2-5
v_call: TRBV7-2
clone_size: .
cdr3_aa: CASSFEAEETQYF
cdr3_nt: TGTGCCAGCAGCTTTGAGGCGGAAGAGACCCAGTACTTC

d_call: .
j_call: TRBJ1-5
v_call: TRBV6-1
clone_size: .
cdr3_aa: CASSARDFQPQHF
cdr3_nt: TGTGCCAGCAGTGCCAGGGATTTTCAGCCCCAGCATTTT

d_call: TRBD2
j_call: TRBJ2-1
v_call: TRBV7-9
clone_size: once
cdr3_aa: CASTDPGREGNNEQFF
cdr3_nt: TGTGCCAGCACCGACCCGGGCCGGGAGGGGAACAATGAGCAGTTCTTC

d_call: .
j_call: TRBJ1-3
v_call: TRBV5-6
clone_size: few
cdr3_aa: CASSLGAAVNTIYF
cdr3_nt: TGTGCCAGCAGCTTGGGAGCAGCTGTAAACACCATATATTTT

d_call: TRBD1
j_call: TRBJ1-5
v_call: TRBV9
clone_size: .
cdr3_aa: CASSTGQNVDQPQHF
cdr3_nt: TGTGCCAGCAGCACGGGACAGAATGTCGATCAGCCCCAGCATTTT

d_call: .
j_call: TRBJ2-3
v_call: TRBV4-3
clone_size: .
cdr3_aa: CASSQVWGGAGDTQYF
cdr3_nt: TGCGCCAGCAGCCAAGTTTGGGGGGGGGCAGGAGATACGCAGTATTTT

d_call: .
j_call: TRBJ1-6
v_call: TRBV6-1
clone_size: .
cdr3_aa: CASRGQSSNSPLHF
cdr3_nt: TGTGCCAGCAGGGGACAATCCTCTAATTCACCCCTCCACTTT

d_call: TRBD1
j_call: TRBJ1-5
v_call: TRBV23-1
clone_size: .
cdr3_aa: CANLSRTGGRDQPQHF
cdr3_nt: TGCGCCAACCTATCTCGGACAGGGGGACGCGATCAGCCCCAGCATTTT

d_call: .
j_call: TRBJ2-5
v_call: TRBV6-5
clone_size: .
cdr3_aa: CASSYWMGETQYF
cdr3_nt: TGTGCCAGCAGTTACTGGATGGGAGAGACCCAGTACTTC

d_call: .
j_call: TRBJ1-2
v_call: TRBV19
clone_size: .
cdr3_aa: CASGPGGIYGYTF
cdr3_nt: TGTGCCAGTGGCCCGGGAGGGATCTATGGCTACACCTTC

d_call: TRBD2
j_call: TRBJ2-1
v_call: TRBV6-1
clone_size: few
cdr3_aa: CASSELAGSYNEQFF
cdr3_nt: TGTGCCAGCAGTGAACTAGCGGGCTCCTACAATGAGCAGTTCTTC

d_call: .
j_call: TRBJ1-6
v_call: TRBV27
clone_size: .
cdr3_aa: CASSFLPRGAANSPLHF
cdr3_nt: TGTGCCAGCAGTTTCCTACCACGGGGTGCGGCCAATTCACCCCTCCACTTT

d_call: .
j_call: TRBJ2-5
v_call: TRBV25-1
clone_size: .
cdr3_aa: CASSRETQYF
cdr3_nt: TGTGCCAGCAGTCGGGAGACCCAGTACTTC

d_call: TRBD2
j_call: TRBJ2-4
v_call: TRBV7-9
clone_size: .
cdr3_aa: CASSPQLAGEVENIQYF
cdr3_nt: TGTGCCAGCAGCCCCCAGCTAGCGGGAGAGGTGGAAAACATTCAGTACTTC

d_call: TRBD2
j_call: TRBJ2-1
v_call: TRBV12-5
clone_size: once
cdr3_aa: CASGLSSGPYNEQFF
cdr3_nt: TGTGCTAGTGGTTTGTCTAGCGGGCCCTACAATGAGCAGTTCTTC

d_call: .
j_call: TRBJ1-6
v_call: TRBV25-1
clone_size: .
cdr3_aa: CASRTSSYNSPLHF
cdr3_nt: TGTGCCAGCAGAACTAGCTCCTATAATTCACCCCTCCACTTT

d_call: TRBD1
j_call: TRBJ2-7
v_call: TRBV9
clone_size: .
cdr3_aa: CASSVGPGGNYEQYF
cdr3_nt: TGTGCCAGCAGCGTAGGGCCAGGGGGAAACTACGAGCAGTACTTC

d_call: .
j_call: TRBJ1-5
v_call: TRBV6-1
clone_size: .
cdr3_aa: CASSGEPNQPQHF
cdr3_nt: TGTGCCAGCAGTGGGGAGCCCAATCAGCCCCAGCATTTT

d_call: .
j_call: TRBJ2-7
v_call: TRBV7-8
clone_size: .
cdr3_aa: CASSRNSGNEQYF
cdr3_nt: TGTGCCAGCAGCCGAAACTCCGGCAACGAGCAGTACTTC

d_call: TRBD2
j_call: TRBJ2-2
v_call: TRBV2
clone_size: .
cdr3_aa: CASSEYTSGGANTGELFF
cdr3_nt: TGTGCCAGCAGTGAATATACTAGCGGGGGCGCGAACACCGGGGAGCTGTTTTTT

d_call: .
j_call: TRBJ1-2
v_call: TRBV9
clone_size: .
cdr3_aa: CASSQDFTFGYTF
cdr3_nt: TGTGCCAGCAGCCAGGACTTTACGTTCGGCTACACCTTC

d_call: .
j_call: TRBJ1-1
v_call: TRBV28
clone_size: .
cdr3_aa: CASSRFGGRNTEAFF
cdr3_nt: TGTGCCAGCAGCCGATTTGGTGGTAGGAACACTGAAGCTTTCTTT

d_call: .
j_call: TRBJ2-3
v_call: TRBV28
clone_size: .
cdr3_aa: CASRRPGEYTDTQYF
cdr3_nt: TGTGCCAGCAGGAGGCCAGGGGAGTACACAGATACGCAGTATTTT

d_call: TRBD2
j_call: TRBJ2-4
v_call: TRBV28
clone_size: few
cdr3_aa: CASSSGLDLNIQYF
cdr3_nt: TGTGCCAGCAGTTCCGGACTAGATTTAAACATTCAGTACTTC

d_call: .
j_call: TRBJ1-3
v_call: TRBV6-5
clone_size: once
cdr3_aa: CASSYWPGAGNTIYF
cdr3_nt: TGTGCCAGCAGTTACTGGCCTGGAGCTGGAAACACCATATATTTT

d_call: .
j_call: TRBJ2-1
v_call: TRBV11-2
clone_size: .
cdr3_aa: CASSHGDVRDEQFF
cdr3_nt: TGTGCCAGCAGCCATGGGGACGTTCGTGATGAGCAGTTCTTC

d_call: .
j_call: TRBJ1-1
v_call: TRBV19
clone_size: once
cdr3_aa: CASSMGPNTEAFF
cdr3_nt: TGTGCCAGTAGTATGGGCCCGAACACTGAAGCTTTCTTT

d_call: .
j_call: TRBJ1-5
v_call: TRBV7-9
clone_size: .
cdr3_aa: CASALGGNQPQHF
cdr3_nt: TGTGCCAGCGCACTGGGGGGCAATCAGCCCCAGCATTTT

d_call: .
j_call: TRBJ2-7
v_call: TRBV28
clone_size: .
cdr3_aa: CASSLSRGRYEQYF
cdr3_nt: TGTGCCAGCAGTTTATCCCGGGGGCGCTACGAGCAGTACTTC

d_call: .
j_call: TRBJ2-1
v_call: TRBV6-6
clone_size: .
cdr3_aa: CASSYSGNNEQFF
cdr3_nt: TGTGCCAGCAGTTACTCGGGGAACAATGAGCAGTTCTTC

d_call: TRBD1
j_call: TRBJ2-6
v_call: TRBV4-2
clone_size: few
cdr3_aa: CASSQGTGGGSGANVLTF
cdr3_nt: TGTGCCAGCAGCCAAGGGACAGGGGGCGGCTCTGGGGCCAACGTCCTGACTTTC

d_call: TRBD1
j_call: TRBJ2-1
v_call: TRBV5-1
clone_size: .
cdr3_aa: CASSVTGNEQFF
cdr3_nt: TGCGCCAGCAGCGTGACAGGGAATGAGCAGTTCTTC

d_call: .
j_call: TRBJ1-1
v_call: TRBV6-1
clone_size: .
cdr3_aa: CASKRVTEAFF
cdr3_nt: TGTGCCAGCAAGAGGGTCACTGAAGCTTTCTTT

d_call: .
j_call: TRBJ2-2
v_call: TRBV2
clone_size: .
cdr3_aa: CASSRITGELFF
cdr3_nt: TGTGCCAGCAGTAGGATCACCGGGGAGCTGTTTTTT

d_call: .
j_call: TRBJ1-5
v_call: TRBV5-5
clone_size: .
cdr3_aa: CASSLGGRGKPQHF
cdr3_nt: TGTGCCAGCAGCTTGGGAGGACGGGGGAAGCCCCAGCATTTT

d_call: .
j_call: TRBJ1-6
v_call: TRBV6-5
clone_size: .
cdr3_aa: CASSYNPGYNSPLHF
cdr3_nt: TGTGCCAGCAGTTACAATCCGGGGTATAATTCACCCCTCCACTTT

d_call: TRBD1
j_call: TRBJ2-1
v_call: TRBV30
clone_size: few
cdr3_aa: CAWRVRQGVNEQFF
cdr3_nt: TGTGCCTGGAGGGTCCGACAGGGGGTGAATGAGCAGTTCTTC

d_call: .
j_call: TRBJ2-3
v_call: TRBV2
clone_size: .
cdr3_aa: CANEGFVSYEARPTQYF
cdr3_nt: TGTGCCAACGAGGGTTTCGTTTCCTACGAGGCCCGCCCTACGCAGTATTTT

d_call: .
j_call: TRBJ1-2
v_call: TRBV25-1
clone_size: .
cdr3_aa: CASSETGFPYGYTF
cdr3_nt: TGTGCCAGCAGTGAAACCGGTTTCCCCTATGGCTACACCTTC

d_call: .
j_call: TRBJ1-3
v_call: TRBV6-5
clone_size: .
cdr3_aa: CASSYNPVLSGNTIYF
cdr3_nt: TGTGCCAGCAGTTATAATCCGGTCCTCTCTGGAAACACCATATATTTT

d_call: .
j_call: TRBJ2-1
v_call: TRBV29-1
clone_size: .
cdr3_aa: CSVVELSSEQFF
cdr3_nt: TGCAGCGTTGTGGAACTAAGCAGCGAGCAGTTCTTC

d_call: .
j_call: TRBJ1-5
v_call: TRBV30
clone_size: .
cdr3_aa: CAWSREGQPQHF
cdr3_nt: TGTGCCTGGTCCAGGGAGGGTCAGCCCCAGCATTTT